This passage covers 29 T cell receptor beta chains from one sample sequenced in a study of blood T cell repertoires in COVID-19. Libraries were prepared by immunoSEQ multiplex PCR; TCRdb keeps only in-frame clonotypes and omits some of them. The sample lists over 100,000 clones, roughly 88% occurring once. Sequenced: peripheral blood. The receptors here all came from a woman in her 70s with acute or convalescent COVID-19.

This sequence joins TRBV27 and TRBJ2-5, with D possibly being TRBD1 (5 bases). Germline CDR1 is MNHEY and CDR2 is SMNVEV (reference sequence). CDR3 length: 14 amino acids. The germline V and J ends were trimmed by 5 bases and 0 bases, with 10 bases remaining between them. CDR3 in DNA: TGTGCCAGCAGTCCCCGGACACACCAAGAGACCCAGTACTTC. This encodes CASSPRTHQETQYF.

Here the CDR3 reads CASSLRQGIEGEQYF. For the CDR3, the DNA is TGCGCCAGCAGCCTTAGACAGGGGATTGAAGGCGAGCAGTACTTC. This chain uses TRBV4-1 with TRBJ2-7; 8 bases map to TRBD1. Germline lookup yields CDR1 MGHRA and CDR2 YSYEKL. The CDR3 totals 15 residues. V lost 4 bases, J lost 6 bases, and 11 bases stayed unmatched.

In DNA, the CDR3 is TGTGCCAGCAGTTTTAGACAGGACCAGCCCCAGCATTTT. Translated: CASSFRQDQPQHF. The chain joins TRBV12-3 or TRBV12-4 to TRBJ1-5, with D perhaps matching TRBD1 (6 bases). This CDR3 comprises 13 residues. V was shortened by 3 bases and J by 7 bases, with 10 bases between the two germline ends.

The chain has TRBV7-3 and TRBJ1-1; a weak D match, TRBD1 (6 bases). Germline loops: CDR1 SGHTA, CDR2 FQGTGA. This CDR3 is built from 13 residues. With 8 bases removed from V and 4 bases from J, the gap between germline ends came to 14 bases. CDR3 sequence: CASGGTGSTEAFF. CDR3 in DNA: TGTGCCAGCGGGGGTACAGGGAGCACTGAAGCTTTCTTT.

V usage is TRBV5-8 and J usage is TRBJ1-5; 8 bases map to TRBD1. Trimming at V came to 0 bases and at J to 5 bases, leaving 4 bases not matched to a gene. The CDR3 is 15 residues long. Germline CDR1 SGHTS, CDR2 YDEGEE. In DNA, the CDR3 is TGTGCCAGCAGCTTGGGACAGGGGTGGTATCAGCCCCAGCATTTT. This gives the protein CASSLGQGWYQPQHF.

This rearrangement joins TRBV2 to TRBJ2-3, with D tentatively TRBD2 (7 bases). Germline V CDR1 and CDR2: SNHLY, FYNNEI. The CDR3 sequence is 15 residues long. V was pared by 7 bases and J by 4 bases, with 18 bases between. CDR3 residues: CASMWGGKAPDTQYF. DNA of the CDR3: TGTGCCAGCATGTGGGGGGGCAAAGCCCCAGATACGCAGTATTTT.

This clone was picked up one time. V and J are TRBV6-4 and TRBJ2-1; a possible D gene is TRBD2 (6 bases). The germline V gene encodes CDR1 MRHNA and CDR2 SNTAGT. V lost 3 bases and J 9 bases, leaving 12 bases between the germline ends. The CDR3 length is 13 residues. CDR3 amino acids: CASSEEGRGEQFF. The CDR3 DNA follows: TGTGCCAGCAGTGAGGAGGGGCGGGGTGAGCAGTTCTTC.

The genes are TRBV30 and TRBJ2-7, with TRBD2 matching 8 bases. This CDR3 comprises 14 residues. V gave up 3 bases and J gave up 1 base; unmatched junction bases: 5. The germline V gene has CDR1 GTSNPN and CDR2 SVGIG (reference sequence). CDR3 residues: CAWRWSGGSYEQYF. The DNA of the CDR3 is TGTGCCTGGAGATGGAGCGGGGGTTCCTACGAGCAGTACTTC.

The rearrangement joins TRBV5-1 to TRBJ2-7; a weak D match, TRBD2 (6 bases). The CDR3 runs to 15 residues. Germline CDR1 is SGHRS and CDR2 is YFSETQ. V was pared by 0 bases and J by 4 bases, with 14 bases between. CDR3 in DNA: TGCGCCAGCAGCTTGGGGACTACTCTCGGGTACGAGCAGTACTTC. Its protein product is CASSLGTTLGYEQYF.

This sequence joins TRBV6-5 and TRBJ2-5; D uncertain. The CDR3 runs to 14 residues. Trimming pared 5 bases from V and 5 bases from J, leaving 15 bases between. CDR1 is MNHEY and CDR2 is SVGAGI in the germline V gene. The CDR3 spells CASSLLEASETQYF. CDR3 sequence (DNA): TGTGCCAGCAGTCTGCTCGAGGCATCGGAGACCCAGTACTTC.

This chain uses TRBV15 with TRBJ1-3, with D possibly matching TRBD1 (5 bases). Deletions cut 7 bases from V and 3 bases from J, with 10 bases between. Germline CDR1 LNHNV, CDR2 YYDKDF (reference sequence). The CDR3 runs 13 residues. CDR3 in amino acids: CATMGLGGNTIYF. CDR3 nucleotide sequence: TGTGCCACCATGGGGCTAGGTGGAAACACCATATATTTT.

V and J are TRBV28 and TRBJ2-2; no definite D call. The V gene lost 10 bases and the J gene lost 4 bases, with 13 bases spanning the gap. In germline, CDR1 is MDHEN, CDR2 SYDVKM. The CDR3 loop spans 13 amino acids. The CDR3 DNA follows: TGTGCCACCTCCACCCTACCCACCGGGGAGCTGTTTTTT. As protein: CATSTLPTGELFF.

The V call is TRBV6-5, the J call TRBJ1-6; D is possibly TRBD1 (5 bases). Germline V gene lookup returns CDR1 MNHEY and CDR2 SVGAGI. Trimming removed 5 bases at V and 5 bases at J, with 7 bases between. The length of the CDR3 is 13 residues. CDR3 DNA: TGTGCCAGCAGTCCGGGGGATAATTCACCCCTCCACTTT. Translating gives CASSPGDNSPLHF.

The count of this clone is one. This sequence joins TRBV19 and TRBJ1-2; possibly TRBD1 for D (5 bases). Germline assignment: CDR1 LNHDA and CDR2 SQIVND (reference sequence). The V end was cut by 4 bases, the J end by 2 bases, with 11 bases between. This CDR3 spans 14 amino acids. The CDR3 is CASSTPGQNYGYTF. The CDR3 DNA sequence: TGTGCCAGTAGTACCCCCGGACAAAACTATGGCTACACCTTC.

The chain employs TRBV18 and TRBJ2-7; D perhaps matches TRBD2 (5 bases). Germline V CDR1 and CDR2: KGHSH, LQKENI. Trimming took 6 bases from V and 3 from J, leaving 6 bases between them. This CDR3 is built from 11 residues. The chain's CDR3 is CASSTNYEQYF. Written as DNA, the CDR3 is TGTGCCAGCTCGACTAACTACGAGCAGTACTTC. Based on the CDR3 plus reference TRBV18 and TRBJ2-7, the full variable domain is NAGVMQNPRHLVRRRGQEARLRCSPMKGHSHVYWYRQLPEEGLKFMVYLQKENIIDESGMPKERFSAEFPKEGPSILRIQQVVRGDSAAYFCASSTNYEQYFGPGTRLTVT.

This chain connects TRBV5-4 to TRBJ1-1; the match to TRBD1 covers 9 bases. The CDR3 has 15 residues. The V gene's germline CDR1 is SGHNT and CDR2 YYREEE (reference sequence). The V gene end was trimmed by 3 bases and the J gene end by 4 bases; junction bases not matched to a gene: 7. The chain's CDR3 is CASSYPQGAGTEAFF. As DNA, the CDR3 is TGTGCCAGCAGCTACCCACAGGGGGCCGGCACTGAAGCTTTCTTT.

The chain carries TRBV5-1 and TRBJ2-7; D may be TRBD1 (6 bases). This CDR3 comprises 15 residues. Germline V lookup: CDR1 SGHRS, CDR2 YFSETQ. With 6 bases removed from V and 1 base from J, the gap between germline ends came to 17 bases. The CDR3 is CASNPQGANSYEQYF. CDR3 bases: TGCGCCAGCAATCCACAGGGAGCAAATTCCTACGAGCAGTACTTC.

The J gene is TRBJ1-2, the V gene TRBV3-1 (or the pseudogene TRBV3-2); 7 bases align to TRBD1. The J segment lost 5 bases and the V segment lost 4 bases, leaving 7 bases of the junction unmatched. The germline CDR1 and CDR2 sequences are LGHDT and YNNKEL (reference sequence). The CDR3 length is 14 residues. The CDR3 nucleotides read TGTGCCAGCAGCCTTTCTCCGGGACAGTATGGCTACACCTTC. Translating gives CASSLSPGQYGYTF.

The chain uses TRBV27 and TRBJ2-1; 9 nucleotides line up with TRBD2. V lost 4 bases and J lost 9; bases outside the gene matches: 4. Germline loops: CDR1 MNHEY, CDR2 SMNVEV (reference sequence). This CDR3 has 13 amino acids. The CDR3 region has the DNA TGTGCCAGCAGTTCGGCGGGGGGGCTTGAGCAGTTCTTC. This codes for CASSSAGGLEQFF.

This chain joins TRBV10-3 and TRBJ1-2, with D maybe TRBD1 (5 bases). CDR1 and CDR2 from the germline V gene are ENHRY and SYGVKD. The CDR3 is made up of 14 amino acids. V lost 2 bases to trimming and J lost 2 bases, with 9 bases between them. The CDR3 spells CAISEDPGNYGYTF. The DNA for the CDR3 is TGTGCCATCAGTGAGGACCCAGGGAACTATGGCTACACCTTC.

This rearrangement joins TRBV30 to TRBJ1-1; 9 bases are shared with TRBD1. V shed 2 bases and J 5 bases; nucleotides not matched to a gene: 15. The CDR3 consists of 17 residues. CDR1 GTSNPN and CDR2 SVGIG come from the germline V gene (reference sequence). The CDR3 nucleotides are TGTGCCTGGAGTTTACTAGAGGGACAGGGACTTTGGACTGAAGCTTTCTTT. Residues: CAWSLLEGQGLWTEAFF.

This clone has a handful of counts. The chain links TRBV12-2 to TRBJ2-1; TRBD2, the table's D call, was not compared with the DNA. TRBV12-2 is annotated as a pseudogene. The CDR3 has 15 residues. The CDR3 bases are TGTGCAAGTCCAACGGGAGAGGTCACCTACAATGAGCAGTTCTTC. Translated: CASPTGEVTYNEQFF.

This chain joins TRBV6-2 or TRBV6-3 and TRBJ2-7; 10 positions agree with TRBD1. The V and J ends lost 2 bases and 5 bases, in that order; junction bases with no gene match: 6. The CDR3 has 15 residues. Germline CDR1 MNHEY, CDR2 SVGEGT. CDR3 DNA: TGTGCCAGCAGTTACCCGGGACAGGGGCTCAACGAGCAGTACTTC. It encodes CASSYPGQGLNEQYF.

This rearrangement joins TRBV6-5 to TRBJ2-1, with 7 nucleotides matching TRBD2. The CDR3 consists of 16 residues. V was clipped by 4 bases and J by 1 base; unmatched bases: 7. Germline CDR1 is MNHEY and CDR2 is SVGAGI. The CDR3, as DNA: TGTGCCAGCAGTTCCGTAGCGGGTATATCCTACAATGAGCAGTTCTTC. Its translation: CASSSVAGISYNEQFF.

This sequence joins TRBV7-7 and TRBJ2-5; tentatively, D is TRBD2 (7 bases). Germline assignment: CDR1 SSHAT and CDR2 FNYEAQ (reference sequence). The CDR3 consists of 15 residues. Trimming took off 5 bases at V and 5 bases at J, with 18 bases between the two ends. For the CDR3, the DNA is TGTGCCAGCAGCACGGGGAGGGGGGGCGCGGAGACCCAGTACTTC. It is translated as CASSTGRGGAETQYF.

The V gene is TRBV6-5, the J gene TRBJ2-1, with D hard to call. The germline V gene has CDR1 MNHEY and CDR2 SVGAGI. The V end was cut by 9 bases, the J end by 0 bases, with 9 bases between. The CDR3 consists of 13 residues. The chain's CDR3 is CASSTNSYNEQFF. The CDR3 DNA reads as TGTGCCAGTTCGACAAACTCCTACAATGAGCAGTTCTTC.

This clone was recorded many times. The V and J genes are TRBV6-6 and TRBJ1-5, with D possibly being TRBD1 (6 bases). This CDR3 spans 14 amino acids. Trimming removed 10 bases from V and 2 bases from J, with 15 bases in between. The germline gives CDR1 MNHNY, CDR2 SVGAGI (reference sequence). CDR3 in amino acids: CATVQGWGNQPQHF. Written as DNA, the CDR3 is TGTGCCACCGTACAGGGCTGGGGCAATCAGCCCCAGCATTTT.

This sequence joins TRBV5-6 and TRBJ2-1, with TRBD1 identical over 10 bases. Germline V CDR1 and CDR2: SGHDT, YYEEEE. With 4 bases clipped from V and 5 bases from J, the junction kept 9 bases outside the gene matches. This CDR3 is 16 amino acids long. The CDR3 sequence is CASSPLGQGVDNEQFF. Here the CDR3 DNA reads TGTGCCAGCAGCCCCCTCGGACAGGGGGTCGACAATGAGCAGTTCTTC.

The chain carries TRBV12-3 or TRBV12-4 and TRBJ1-1; D is undetermined. This CDR3 is 13 amino acids long. Trimming removed 6 bases from V and 5 bases from J, with 13 bases in between. The CDR3 here is CASRLAIWTEAFF. The CDR3 nucleotides read TGTGCCAGCAGGCTCGCGATTTGGACTGAAGCTTTCTTT.